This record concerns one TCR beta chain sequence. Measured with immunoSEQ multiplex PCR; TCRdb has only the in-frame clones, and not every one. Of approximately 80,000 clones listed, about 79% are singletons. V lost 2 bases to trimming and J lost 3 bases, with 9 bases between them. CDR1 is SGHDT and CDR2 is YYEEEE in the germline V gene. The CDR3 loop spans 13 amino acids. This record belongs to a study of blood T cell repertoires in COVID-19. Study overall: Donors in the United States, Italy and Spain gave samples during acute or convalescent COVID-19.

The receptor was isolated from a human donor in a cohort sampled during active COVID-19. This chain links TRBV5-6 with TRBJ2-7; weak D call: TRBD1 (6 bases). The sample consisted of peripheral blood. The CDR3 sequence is CASSFVDSYEQYV. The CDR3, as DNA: TGTGCCAGCAGCTTTGTGGACAGCTACGAGCAGTACGTC.